This T cell receptor beta chain originates from a study of molecular identifiers for immune sequencing clone quantification. Study results and limitations: It was shown that clones above 20 RNA copies held over 99% of effector molecules, but under 1% in naive cells.

Turning to this clonotype: Its antigen is unidentified. This sequence may be a read error, since a much larger clone differs from it by one base.

Listed TCR primers and previously described methods were used for bulk TCR libraries. TCRdb passed the PCR reads through MiXCR, listing each CDR3 protein once. The top ten clones hold 0.74% of a sample with some 320,000 distinct CDR3 sequences, roughly 24% of them seen once. Naive CD8 T cells were sorted as CD8+CD4-CCR7+CD45RA+. This CDR3 is built from 12 residues. Germline CDR1 reads SEHNR; CDR2 reads FQNEAQ (reference sequence). Sequencing used naive CD8+ T cells from blood, with Jurkat cell RNA spiked in. Subset of the sample: FACS-sorted CD8+CD4-CCR7+CD45RA+ naive T cells. The chain carries TRBV7-9 and TRBJ2-7; 7 bases line up with TRBD1. The clonotype was recovered from a human donor in good health. Some libraries in this study had Jurkat cell RNA spiked in. The DNA for the CDR3 is TGTGCCAGCAACTTAGCCACGGACAGGAAATACTTC. Protein: CASNLATDRKYF.